This T cell receptor beta chain was identified during a study of shared clonotypes between healthy human individuals. On the study more broadly: Participating donors consisted of a couple of women and a few men aged 18 to 49. Per donor, three plates held CD4 naive cells, three held CD4 memory, two held CD8 naive and one held CD8 memory.

V was clipped by 5 bases and J by 2 bases, with 9 bases between them. This CDR3 region has 13 residues. Germline-derived CDR1 and CDR2 are SGHTA and FQGTGA. Replicate PCRs for sorted subsets used around 200 ng DNA; this equaled 25,000 to 35,000 T cell genomes. The table came from immunoSEQ multiplex PCR; TCRdb's copy has only in-frame clones and leaves some out. The repertoire holds approximately 980,000 clones, with about three quarters as singletons. This clone was detected only once. Other DNA sequences within the sample encode an identical CDR3. This receptor was taken from a man in his late teens or twenties in good health. This sequence joins TRBV7-3 and TRBJ1-1, with D unclear. Source material: memory CD4+ T cells sorted from blood. The subset was: CD45RA-negative fraction. The CDR3 loop is CASSRDGNTEAFF. In DNA, the CDR3 is TGTGCCAGCAGCCGAGACGGAAACACTGAAGCTTTCTTT. Drawing the rest from reference TRBV7-3 and TRBJ1-1, the complete variable domain is GAGVSQTPSNKVTEKGKYVELRCDPISGHTALYWYRQSLGQGPEFLIYFQGTGAADDSGLPNDRFFAVRPEGSVSTLKIQRTERGDSAVYLCASSRDGNTEAFFGQGTRLTVV.